Listed below are T cell receptor beta chains from one sample, sequenced in a study of cytomegalovirus exposure and HLA in healthy donors. Profiling relied on immunoSEQ multiplex PCR, and the TCRdb table lists in-frame clones only, not all of them. The sample has about 270,000 clones, approximately 90% seen once; the top ten hold roughly 4%. The sample was PBMCs. The receptors shown here come from a middle-aged man in good health and CMV-seropositive. CDR3s include the opening cysteine and the closing phenylalanine or tryptophan. A D gene is named only where the DNA matches it firmly. The listing skips clone size in some rows; elsewhere it reads once, few, many or a size class.

j_call clone_size d_call cdr3_length v_call cdr3_aa cdr3_nt
TRBJ1-2 - - 14 TRBV6-5 CASSYSDKGDGYTF TGTGCCAGCAGTTACTCGGACAAAGGGGATGGCTACACCTTC
TRBJ1-4 - TRBD1 14 TRBV11-2 CASSLRDRAEKLFF TGTGCCAGCAGCTTACGCGACAGGGCTGAAAAACTGTTTTTT
TRBJ1-5 - - 15 TRBV27 CASSLAAASNQPQHF TGTGCCAGCAGTTTAGCTGCGGCGAGCAATCAGCCCCAGCATTTT
TRBJ2-5 - TRBD1 15 TRBV5-4 CASSLPGQGGETQYF TGTGCCAGCAGCCTCCCGGGACAGGGAGGGGAGACCCAGTACTTC
TRBJ2-7 - - 11 TRBV29-1 CSVEDPGEQYF TGCAGCGTTGAAGACCCGGGGGAGCAGTACTTC
TRBJ1-1 once - 14 TRBV6-5 CAGSYEAGNTEAFF TGTGCCGGCAGTTACGAGGCGGGGAACACTGAAGCTTTCTTT
TRBJ2-2 - - 13 TRBV7-9 CASSLEYSGELFF TGTGCCAGCAGCTTAGAATACTCCGGGGAGCTGTTTTTT
TRBJ2-3 - TRBD2 18 TRBV27 CASSSPGLAGGSGNTQYF TGTGCCAGCAGCTCACCCGGACTAGCGGGAGGGTCAGGTAATACGCAGTATTTT
TRBJ2-1 - TRBD2 15 TRBV5-6 CASSLSSGSYNEQFF TGTGCCAGCAGCTTGTCTAGCGGGAGCTACAATGAGCAGTTCTTC
TRBJ2-1 - TRBD2 11 TRBV27 CASMRGGEQFF TGTGCCAGCATGCGGGGGGGGGAGCAGTTCTTC